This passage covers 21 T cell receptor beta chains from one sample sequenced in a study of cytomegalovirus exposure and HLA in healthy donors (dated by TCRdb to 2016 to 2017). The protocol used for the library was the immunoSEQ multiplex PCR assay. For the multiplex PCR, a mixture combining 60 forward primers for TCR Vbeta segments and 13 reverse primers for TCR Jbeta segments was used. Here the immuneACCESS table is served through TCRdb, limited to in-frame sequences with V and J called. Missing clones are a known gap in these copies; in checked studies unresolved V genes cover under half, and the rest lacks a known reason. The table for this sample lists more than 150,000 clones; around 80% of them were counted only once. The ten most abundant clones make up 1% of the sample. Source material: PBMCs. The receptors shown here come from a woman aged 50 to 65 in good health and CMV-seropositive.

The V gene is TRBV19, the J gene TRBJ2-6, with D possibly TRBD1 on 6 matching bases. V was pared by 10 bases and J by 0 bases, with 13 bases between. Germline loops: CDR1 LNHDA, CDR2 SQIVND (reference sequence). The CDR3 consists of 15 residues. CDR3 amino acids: CATGTPSSGANVLTF. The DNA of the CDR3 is TGTGCCACCGGGACACCCTCCTCTGGGGCCAACGTCCTGACTTTC.

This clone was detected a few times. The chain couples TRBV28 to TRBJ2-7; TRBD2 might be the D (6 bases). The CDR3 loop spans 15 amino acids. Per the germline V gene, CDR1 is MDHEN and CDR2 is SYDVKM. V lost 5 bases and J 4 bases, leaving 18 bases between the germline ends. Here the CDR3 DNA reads TGTGCCAGCAGTACCCCAGGAGGGCTGGGGTACGAGCAGTACTTC. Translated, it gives CASSTPGGLGYEQYF.

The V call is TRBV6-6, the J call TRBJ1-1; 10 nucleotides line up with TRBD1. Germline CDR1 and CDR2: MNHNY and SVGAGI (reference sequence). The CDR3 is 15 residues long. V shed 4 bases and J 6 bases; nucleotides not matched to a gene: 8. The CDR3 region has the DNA TGTGCCAGCAGTTCGGACCGGGACAGGGGTGCTGAAGCTTTCTTT. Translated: CASSSDRDRGAEAFF.

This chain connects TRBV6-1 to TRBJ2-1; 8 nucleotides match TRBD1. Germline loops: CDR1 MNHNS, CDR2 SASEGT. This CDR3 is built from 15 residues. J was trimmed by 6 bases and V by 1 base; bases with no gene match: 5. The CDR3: CASSEVGQAPNEQFF. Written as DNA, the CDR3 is TGTGCCAGCAGTGAAGTGGGACAGGCGCCCAATGAGCAGTTCTTC.

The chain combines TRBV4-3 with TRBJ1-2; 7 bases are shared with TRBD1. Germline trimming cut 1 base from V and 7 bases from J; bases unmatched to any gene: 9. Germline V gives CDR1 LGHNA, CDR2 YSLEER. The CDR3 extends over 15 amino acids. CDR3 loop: CASSQAGAGGSGYTF. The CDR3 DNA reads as TGCGCCAGCAGCCAAGCGGGGGCAGGGGGAAGTGGCTACACCTTC.

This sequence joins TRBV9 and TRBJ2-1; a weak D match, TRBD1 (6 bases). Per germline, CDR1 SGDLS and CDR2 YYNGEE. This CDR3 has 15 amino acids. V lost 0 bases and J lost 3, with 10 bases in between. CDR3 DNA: TGTGCCAGCAGCGTAGCGGGACACCTCTACAATGAGCAGTTCTTC. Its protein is CASSVAGHLYNEQFF.

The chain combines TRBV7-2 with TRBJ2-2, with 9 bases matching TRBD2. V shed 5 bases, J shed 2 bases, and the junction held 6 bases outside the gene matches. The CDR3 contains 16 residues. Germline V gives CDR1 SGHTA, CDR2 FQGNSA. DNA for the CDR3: TGTGCCAGCAGCCCCCAAGCGGGGGGCAACACCGGGGAGCTGTTTTTT. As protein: CASSPQAGGNTGELFF.

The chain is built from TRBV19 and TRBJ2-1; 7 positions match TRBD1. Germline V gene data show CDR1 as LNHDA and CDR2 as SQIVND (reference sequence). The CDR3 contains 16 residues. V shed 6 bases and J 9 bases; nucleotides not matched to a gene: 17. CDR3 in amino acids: CASRADNRGFWGEQFF. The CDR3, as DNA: TGTGCCAGTAGAGCCGACAACAGGGGTTTTTGGGGTGAGCAGTTCTTC.

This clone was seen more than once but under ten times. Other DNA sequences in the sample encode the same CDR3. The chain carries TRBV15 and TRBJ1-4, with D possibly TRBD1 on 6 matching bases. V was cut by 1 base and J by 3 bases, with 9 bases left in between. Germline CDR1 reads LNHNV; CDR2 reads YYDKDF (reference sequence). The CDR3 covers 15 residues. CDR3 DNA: TGTGCCACCAGCAGAGGAGGGGGAGCTAATGAAAAACTGTTTTTT. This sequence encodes CATSRGGGANEKLFF.

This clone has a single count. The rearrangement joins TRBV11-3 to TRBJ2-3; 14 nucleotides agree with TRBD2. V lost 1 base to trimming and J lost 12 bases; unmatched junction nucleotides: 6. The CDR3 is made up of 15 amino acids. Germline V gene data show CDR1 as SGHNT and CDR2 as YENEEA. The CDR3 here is CASSLVGTSGSTQYF. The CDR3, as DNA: TGTGCCAGCAGCTTAGTGGGGACTAGCGGGAGTACCCAGTATTTT.

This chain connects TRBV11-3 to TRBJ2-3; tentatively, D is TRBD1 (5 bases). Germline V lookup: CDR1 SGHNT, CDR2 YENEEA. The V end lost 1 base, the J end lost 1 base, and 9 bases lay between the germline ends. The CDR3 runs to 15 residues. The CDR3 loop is CASSLVTGGTDTQYF. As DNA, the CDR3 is TGTGCCAGCAGCTTAGTAACAGGCGGCACAGATACGCAGTATTTT.

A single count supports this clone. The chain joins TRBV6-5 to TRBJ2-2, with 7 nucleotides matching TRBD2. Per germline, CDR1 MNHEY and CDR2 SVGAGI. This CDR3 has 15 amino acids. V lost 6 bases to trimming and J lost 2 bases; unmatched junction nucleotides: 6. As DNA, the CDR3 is TGTGCCAGCAGCCCCGGACTAGTTAACACCGGGGAGCTGTTTTTT. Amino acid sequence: CASSPGLVNTGELFF.

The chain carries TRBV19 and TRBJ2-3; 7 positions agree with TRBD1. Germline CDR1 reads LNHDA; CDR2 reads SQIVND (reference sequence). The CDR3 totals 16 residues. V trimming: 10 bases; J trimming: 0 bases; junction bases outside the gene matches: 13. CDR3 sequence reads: CATGDSPVDSTDTQYF. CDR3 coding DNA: TGTGCCACAGGGGACAGCCCCGTGGATAGCACAGATACGCAGTATTTT.

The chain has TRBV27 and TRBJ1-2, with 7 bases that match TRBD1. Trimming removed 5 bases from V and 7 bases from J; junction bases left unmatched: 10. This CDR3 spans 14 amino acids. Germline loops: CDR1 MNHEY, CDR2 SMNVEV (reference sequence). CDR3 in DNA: TGTGCCAGCAGTCCTCGGACAGGTTCGGGTGGCTACACCTTC. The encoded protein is CASSPRTGSGGYTF.

CDR3 in DNA: TGTGCCAGCAGCTCAGGGGGGAATCAGCCCCAGCATTTT. Its translation is CASSSGGNQPQHF. V is TRBV7-9 and J is TRBJ1-5, with 7 nucleotides matching TRBD1. Per germline, CDR1 SEHNR and CDR2 FQNEAQ (reference sequence). There are 13 residues in the CDR3. Trimming took 4 bases from V and 4 from J; bases not matched to a gene: 1.

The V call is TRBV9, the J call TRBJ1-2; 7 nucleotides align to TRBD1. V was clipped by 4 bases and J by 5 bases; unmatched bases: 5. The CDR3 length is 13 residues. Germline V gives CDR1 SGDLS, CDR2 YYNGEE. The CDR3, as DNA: TGTGCCAGCAGCTCTCGGACAGGTTATGGCTACACCTTC. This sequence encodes CASSSRTGYGYTF.

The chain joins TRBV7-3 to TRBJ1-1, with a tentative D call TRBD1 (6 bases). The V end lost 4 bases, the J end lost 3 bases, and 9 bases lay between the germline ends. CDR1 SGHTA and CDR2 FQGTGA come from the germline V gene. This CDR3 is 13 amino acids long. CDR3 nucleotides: TGTGCCAGCAGCTCTCAGGGGTACACTGAAGCTTTCTTT. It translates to CASSSQGYTEAFF.

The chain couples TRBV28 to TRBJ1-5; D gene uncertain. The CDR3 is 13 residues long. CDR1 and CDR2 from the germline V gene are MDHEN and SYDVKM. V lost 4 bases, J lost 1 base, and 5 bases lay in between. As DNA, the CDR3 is TGTGCCAGCAGTTCGAGGAGCAATCAGCCCCAGCATTTT. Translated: CASSSRSNQPQHF.

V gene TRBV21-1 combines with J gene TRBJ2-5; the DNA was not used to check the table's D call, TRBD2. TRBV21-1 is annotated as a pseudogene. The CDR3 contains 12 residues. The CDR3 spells CASSKVAGPQYF. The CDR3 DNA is TGTGCCAGCAGCAAAGTAGCGGGGCCGCAGTACTTC.

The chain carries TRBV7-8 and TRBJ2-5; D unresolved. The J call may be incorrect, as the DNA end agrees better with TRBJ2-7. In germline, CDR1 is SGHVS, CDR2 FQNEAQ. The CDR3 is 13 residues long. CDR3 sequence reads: CASSLSPAYEQYF. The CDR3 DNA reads TGTGCCAGCAGCTTATCCCCCGCCTACGAGCAGTACTTC.

This chain's CDR3 is CASSGGQVSSQPQHF. The CDR3 DNA sequence: TGTGCCAGCAGCGGTGGACAGGTCTCTTCCCAGCCCCAGCATTTT. The rearrangement uses TRBV6-6 and TRBJ1-5; 7 bases line up with TRBD1. V gave up 6 bases and J gave up 7 bases; unmatched junction bases: 12. Germline assignment: CDR1 MNHNY and CDR2 SVGAGI (reference sequence). The length of the CDR3 is 15 residues.